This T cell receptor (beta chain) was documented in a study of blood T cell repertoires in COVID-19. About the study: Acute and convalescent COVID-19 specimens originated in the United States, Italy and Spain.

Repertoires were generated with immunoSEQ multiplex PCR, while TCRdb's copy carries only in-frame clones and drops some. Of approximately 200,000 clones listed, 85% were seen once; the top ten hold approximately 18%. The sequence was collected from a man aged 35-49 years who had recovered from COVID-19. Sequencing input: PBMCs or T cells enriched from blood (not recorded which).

The CDR3 nucleotides read TGTGCCAGTGAGGGTCGGGAGGGCTCCTACGAGCAGTACTTC. Its translation is CASEGREGSYEQYF. The chain uses TRBV19 and TRBJ2-7, with 8 nucleotides matching TRBD2. V was clipped by 8 bases and J by 0 bases; unmatched bases: 6. CDR1 is LNHDA, CDR2 SQIVND, per germline (reference sequence). The CDR3 consists of 14 residues.